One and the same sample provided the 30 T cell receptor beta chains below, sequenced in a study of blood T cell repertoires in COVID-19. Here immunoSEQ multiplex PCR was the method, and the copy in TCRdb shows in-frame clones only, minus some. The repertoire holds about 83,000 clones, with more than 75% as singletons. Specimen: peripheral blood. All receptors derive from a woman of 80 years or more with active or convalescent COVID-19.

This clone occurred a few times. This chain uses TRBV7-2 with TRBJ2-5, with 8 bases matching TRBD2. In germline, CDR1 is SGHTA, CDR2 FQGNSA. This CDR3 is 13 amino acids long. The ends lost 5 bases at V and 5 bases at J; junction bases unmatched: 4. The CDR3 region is CASSPRLAETQYF. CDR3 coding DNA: TGTGCCAGCAGCCCGCGACTAGCGGAGACCCAGTACTTC.

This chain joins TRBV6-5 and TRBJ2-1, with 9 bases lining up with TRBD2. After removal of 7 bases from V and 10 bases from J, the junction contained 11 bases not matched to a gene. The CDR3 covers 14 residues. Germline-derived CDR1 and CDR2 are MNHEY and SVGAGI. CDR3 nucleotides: TGTGCCAGCAAACAGACTAGCGGACTTTCGGAGCAGTTCTTC. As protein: CASKQTSGLSEQFF.

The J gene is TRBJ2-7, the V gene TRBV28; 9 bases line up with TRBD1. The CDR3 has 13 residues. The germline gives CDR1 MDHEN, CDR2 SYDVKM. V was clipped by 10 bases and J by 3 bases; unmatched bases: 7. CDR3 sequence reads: CATRQGGVYEQYF. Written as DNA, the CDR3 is TGTGCCACCCGACAGGGGGGGGTCTACGAGCAGTACTTC.

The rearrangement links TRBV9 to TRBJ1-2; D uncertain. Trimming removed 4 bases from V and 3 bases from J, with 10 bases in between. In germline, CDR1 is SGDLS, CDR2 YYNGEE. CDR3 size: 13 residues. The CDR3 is CASSPLPDYGYTF. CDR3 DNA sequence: TGTGCCAGCAGCCCCCTCCCTGACTATGGCTACACCTTC.

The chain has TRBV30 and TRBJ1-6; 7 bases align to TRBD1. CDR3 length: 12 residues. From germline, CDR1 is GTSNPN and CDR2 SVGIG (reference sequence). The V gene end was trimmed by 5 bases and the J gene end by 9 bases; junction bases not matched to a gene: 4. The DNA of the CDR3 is TGTGCCTGGGCCCGGGACAGTTCACCCCTCCACTTT. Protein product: CAWARDSSPLHF.

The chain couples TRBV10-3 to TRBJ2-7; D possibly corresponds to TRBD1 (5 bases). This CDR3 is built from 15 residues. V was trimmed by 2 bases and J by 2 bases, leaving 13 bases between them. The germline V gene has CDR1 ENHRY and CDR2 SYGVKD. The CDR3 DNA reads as TGTGCCATCAGTGAGCCAGAGACAGCAACCTACGAGCAGTACTTC. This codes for CAISEPETATYEQYF.

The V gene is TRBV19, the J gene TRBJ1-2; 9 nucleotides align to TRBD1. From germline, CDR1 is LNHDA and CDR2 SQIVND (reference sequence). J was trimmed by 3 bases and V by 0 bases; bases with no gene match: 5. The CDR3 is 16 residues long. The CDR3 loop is CASSIDRDRAYYGYTF. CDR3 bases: TGTGCCAGTAGTATAGACCGGGACAGGGCGTACTATGGCTACACCTTC.

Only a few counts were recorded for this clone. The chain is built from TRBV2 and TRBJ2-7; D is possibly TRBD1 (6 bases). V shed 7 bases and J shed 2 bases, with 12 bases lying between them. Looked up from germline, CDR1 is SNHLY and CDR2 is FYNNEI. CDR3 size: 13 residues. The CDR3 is CASITTGAYEQYF. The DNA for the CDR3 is TGTGCCAGCATCACGACAGGCGCCTACGAGCAGTACTTC.

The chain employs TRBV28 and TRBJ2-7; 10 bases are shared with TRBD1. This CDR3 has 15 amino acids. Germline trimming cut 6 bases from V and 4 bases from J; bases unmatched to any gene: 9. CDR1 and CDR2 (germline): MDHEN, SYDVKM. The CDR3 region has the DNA TGTGCCAGCAGCCAGCCGGGACAGGGGTTATACGAGCAGTACTTC. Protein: CASSQPGQGLYEQYF.

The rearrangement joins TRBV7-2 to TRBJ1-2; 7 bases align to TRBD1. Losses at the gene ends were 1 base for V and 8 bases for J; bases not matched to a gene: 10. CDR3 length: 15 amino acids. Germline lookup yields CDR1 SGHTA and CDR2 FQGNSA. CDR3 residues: CASSLVLGQTRGYTF. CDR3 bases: TGTGCCAGCAGCTTAGTCTTGGGACAGACCAGAGGCTACACCTTC.

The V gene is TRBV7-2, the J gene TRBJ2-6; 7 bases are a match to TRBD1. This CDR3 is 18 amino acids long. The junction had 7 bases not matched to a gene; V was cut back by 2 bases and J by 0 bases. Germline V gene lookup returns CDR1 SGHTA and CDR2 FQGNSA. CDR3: CASSLLTGWSSGANVLTF. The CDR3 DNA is TGTGCCAGCAGCTTACTGACAGGGTGGAGCTCTGGGGCCAACGTCCTGACTTTC.

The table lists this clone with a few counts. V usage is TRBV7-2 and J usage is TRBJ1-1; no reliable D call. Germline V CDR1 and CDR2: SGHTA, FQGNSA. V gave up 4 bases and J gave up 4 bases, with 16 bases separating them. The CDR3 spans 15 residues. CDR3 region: CASSSVRGVITEAFF. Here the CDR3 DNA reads TGTGCCAGCAGCTCTGTACGGGGAGTAATCACTGAAGCTTTCTTT.

The CDR3 DNA is TGTGCCACCAGCAGGGGACTAGCGGAGGGAACCGGGGAGCTGTTTTTT. Residues: CATSRGLAEGTGELFF. The chain employs TRBV15 and TRBJ2-2; 11 bases match TRBD2. The CDR3 totals 16 residues. The junction had 5 bases not matched to a gene; V was cut back by 3 bases and J by 5 bases. CDR1 is LNHNV, CDR2 YYDKDF, per germline (reference sequence).

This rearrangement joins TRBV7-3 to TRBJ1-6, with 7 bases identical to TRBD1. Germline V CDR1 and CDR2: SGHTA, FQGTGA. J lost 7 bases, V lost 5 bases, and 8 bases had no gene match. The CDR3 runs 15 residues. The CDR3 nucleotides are TGTGCCAGCAGCATAGACAGGGAGAGGAATTCACCCCTCCACTTT. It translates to CASSIDRERNSPLHF.

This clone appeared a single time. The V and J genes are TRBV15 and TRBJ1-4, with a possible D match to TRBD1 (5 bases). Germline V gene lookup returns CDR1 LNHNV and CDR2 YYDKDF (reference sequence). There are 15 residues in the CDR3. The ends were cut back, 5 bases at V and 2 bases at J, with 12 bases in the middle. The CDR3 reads CATSQGGSTNEKLFF. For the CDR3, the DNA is TGTGCCACCAGCCAGGGAGGGTCCACTAATGAAAAACTGTTTTTT. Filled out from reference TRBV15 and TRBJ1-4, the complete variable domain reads DAMVIQNPRYQVTQFGKPVTLSCSQTLNHNVMYWYQQKSSQAPKLLFHYYDKDFNNEADTPDNFQSRRPNTSFCFLDIRSPGLGDTAMYLCATSQGGSTNEKLFFGSGTQLSVL.

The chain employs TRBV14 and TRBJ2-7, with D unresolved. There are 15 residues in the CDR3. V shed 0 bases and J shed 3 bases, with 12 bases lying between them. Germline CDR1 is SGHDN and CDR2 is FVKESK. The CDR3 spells CASSQDSYSLYEQYF. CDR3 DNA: TGTGCCAGCAGCCAAGATTCCTATAGCCTCTACGAGCAGTACTTC.

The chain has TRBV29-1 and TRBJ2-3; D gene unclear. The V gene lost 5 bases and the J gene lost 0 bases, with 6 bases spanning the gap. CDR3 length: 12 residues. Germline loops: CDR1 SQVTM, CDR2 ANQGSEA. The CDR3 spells CSVSGSTDTQYF. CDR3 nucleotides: TGCAGCGTTTCCGGGAGCACAGATACGCAGTATTTT.

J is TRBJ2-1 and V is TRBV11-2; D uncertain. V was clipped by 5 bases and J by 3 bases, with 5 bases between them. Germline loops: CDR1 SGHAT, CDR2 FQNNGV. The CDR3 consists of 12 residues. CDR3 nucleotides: TGTGCCAGCAGCCCCAACTACAATGAGCAGTTCTTC. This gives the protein CASSPNYNEQFF.

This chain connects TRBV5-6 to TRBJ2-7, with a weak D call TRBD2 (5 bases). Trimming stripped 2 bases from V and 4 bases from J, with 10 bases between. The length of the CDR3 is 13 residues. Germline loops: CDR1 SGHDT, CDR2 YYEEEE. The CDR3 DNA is TGTGCCAGCAGCTTTCAACCGGGGTACGAGCAGTACTTC. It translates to CASSFQPGYEQYF.

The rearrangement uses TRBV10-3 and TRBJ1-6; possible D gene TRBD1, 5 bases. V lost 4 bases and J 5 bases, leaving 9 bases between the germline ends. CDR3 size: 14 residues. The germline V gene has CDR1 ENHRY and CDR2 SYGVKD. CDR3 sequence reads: CAISVQGDNSPLHF. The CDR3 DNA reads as TGTGCCATCAGTGTGCAGGGCGATAATTCACCCCTCCACTTT.

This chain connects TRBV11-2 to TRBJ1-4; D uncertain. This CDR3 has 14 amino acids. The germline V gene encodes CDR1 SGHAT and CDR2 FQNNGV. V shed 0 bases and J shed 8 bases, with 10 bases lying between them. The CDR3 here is CASSLDLEGEKLFF. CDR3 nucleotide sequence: TGTGCCAGCAGCTTAGATCTTGAGGGCGAAAAACTGTTTTTT. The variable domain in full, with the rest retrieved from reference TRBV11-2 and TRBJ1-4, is EAGVAQSPRYKIIEKRQSVAFWCNPISGHATLYWYQQILGQGPKLLIQFQNNGVVDDSQLPKDRFSAERLKGVDSTLKIQPAKLEDSAVYLCASSLDLEGEKLFFGSGTQLSVL.

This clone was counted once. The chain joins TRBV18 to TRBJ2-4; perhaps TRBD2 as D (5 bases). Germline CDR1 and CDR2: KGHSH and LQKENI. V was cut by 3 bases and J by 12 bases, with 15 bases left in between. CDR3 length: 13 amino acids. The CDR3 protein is CASSPGVWESQYF. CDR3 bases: TGTGCCAGCTCACCCGGCGTCTGGGAGAGTCAGTACTTC.

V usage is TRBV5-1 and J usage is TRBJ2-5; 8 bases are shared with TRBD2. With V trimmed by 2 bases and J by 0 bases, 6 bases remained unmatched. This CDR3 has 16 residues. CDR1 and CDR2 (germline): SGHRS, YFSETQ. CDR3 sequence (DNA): TGCGCCAGCAGCTTCTTGGTAGCGGGGTACCAAGAGACCCAGTACTTC. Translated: CASSFLVAGYQETQYF.

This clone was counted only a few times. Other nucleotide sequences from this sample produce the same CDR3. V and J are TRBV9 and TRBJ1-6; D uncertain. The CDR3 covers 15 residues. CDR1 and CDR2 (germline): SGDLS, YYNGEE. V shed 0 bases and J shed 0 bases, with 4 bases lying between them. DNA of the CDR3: TGTGCCAGCAGCGTAGCCGGCTCCTATAATTCACCCCTCCACTTT. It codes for CASSVAGSYNSPLHF.

Here the CDR3 DNA reads TGTGCCAGCAGCTCAAGAGCGTACTACGAGCAGTACTTC. This codes for CASSSRAYYEQYF. This chain joins TRBV7-2 and TRBJ2-7; D unresolved. The CDR3 runs 13 residues. The germline V gene has CDR1 SGHTA and CDR2 FQGNSA. Trimming removed 4 bases at V and 3 bases at J, with 10 bases between.

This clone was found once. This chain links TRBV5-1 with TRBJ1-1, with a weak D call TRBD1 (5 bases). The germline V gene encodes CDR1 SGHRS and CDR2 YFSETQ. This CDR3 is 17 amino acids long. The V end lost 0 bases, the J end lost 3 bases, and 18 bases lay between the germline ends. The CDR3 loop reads CASSLAPLVGGDTEAFF. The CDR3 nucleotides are TGCGCCAGCAGCTTGGCTCCTCTTGTGGGGGGGGACACTGAAGCTTTCTTT. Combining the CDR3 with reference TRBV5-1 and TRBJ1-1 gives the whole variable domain KAGVTQTPRYLIKTRGQQVTLSCSPISGHRSVSWYQQTPGQGLQFLFEYFSETQRNKGNFPGRFSGRQFSNSRSEMNVSTLELGDSALYLCASSLAPLVGGDTEAFFGQGTRLTVV.

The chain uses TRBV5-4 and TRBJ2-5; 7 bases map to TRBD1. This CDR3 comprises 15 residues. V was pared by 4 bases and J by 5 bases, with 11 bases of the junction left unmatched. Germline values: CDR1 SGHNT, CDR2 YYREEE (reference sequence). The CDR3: CASSRTQGQGETQYF. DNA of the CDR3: TGTGCCAGCAGCCGAACACAGGGGCAGGGGGAGACCCAGTACTTC.

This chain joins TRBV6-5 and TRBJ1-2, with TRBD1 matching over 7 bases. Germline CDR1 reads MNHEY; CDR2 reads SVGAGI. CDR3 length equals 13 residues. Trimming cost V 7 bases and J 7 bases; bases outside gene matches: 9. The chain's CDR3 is CASTNKQGIGYTF. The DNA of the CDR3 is TGTGCCAGCACTAATAAACAGGGGATTGGCTACACCTTC.

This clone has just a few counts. CDR3 in amino acids: CASSLFTANSNQPQHF. CDR3 bases: TGTGCCAGCAGCTTGTTTACAGCAAATAGCAATCAGCCCCAGCATTTT. J is TRBJ1-5 and V is TRBV5-6, with D hard to call. V lost 1 base to trimming and J lost 0 bases, with 11 bases between them. This CDR3 has 16 residues. The germline V gene has CDR1 SGHDT and CDR2 YYEEEE.

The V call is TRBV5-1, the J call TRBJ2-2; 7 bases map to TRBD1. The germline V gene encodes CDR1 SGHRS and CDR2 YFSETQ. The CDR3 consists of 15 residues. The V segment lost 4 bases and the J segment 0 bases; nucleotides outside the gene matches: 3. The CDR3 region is CASSVTGTNTGELFF. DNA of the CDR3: TGCGCCAGCAGCGTGACAGGGACGAACACCGGGGAGCTGTTTTTT.